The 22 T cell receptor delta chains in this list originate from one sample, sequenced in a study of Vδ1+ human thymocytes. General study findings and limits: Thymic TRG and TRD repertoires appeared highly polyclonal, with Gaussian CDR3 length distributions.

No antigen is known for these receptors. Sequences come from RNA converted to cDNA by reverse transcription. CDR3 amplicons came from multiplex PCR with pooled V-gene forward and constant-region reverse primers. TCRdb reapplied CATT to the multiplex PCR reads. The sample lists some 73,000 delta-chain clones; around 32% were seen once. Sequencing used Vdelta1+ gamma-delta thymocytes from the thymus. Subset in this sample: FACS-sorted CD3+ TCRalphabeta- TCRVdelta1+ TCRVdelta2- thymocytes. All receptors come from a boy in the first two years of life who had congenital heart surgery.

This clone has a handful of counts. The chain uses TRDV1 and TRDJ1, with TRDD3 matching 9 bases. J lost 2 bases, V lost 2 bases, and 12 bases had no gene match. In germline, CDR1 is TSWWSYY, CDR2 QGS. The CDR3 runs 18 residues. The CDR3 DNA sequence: TGTGCTCTTGGGGAAGTGGAGGGGATACGCATGTGTACCGATAAACTCATCTTT. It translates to CALGEVEGIRMCTDKLIF.

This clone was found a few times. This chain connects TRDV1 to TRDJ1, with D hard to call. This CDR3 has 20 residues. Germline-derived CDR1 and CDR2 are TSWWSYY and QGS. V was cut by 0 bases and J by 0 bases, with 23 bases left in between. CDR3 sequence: CALGELPFPARVPHTDKLIF. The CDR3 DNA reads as TGTGCTCTTGGGGAACTACCTTTTCCGGCCCGGGTACCTCACACCGATAAACTCATCTTT.

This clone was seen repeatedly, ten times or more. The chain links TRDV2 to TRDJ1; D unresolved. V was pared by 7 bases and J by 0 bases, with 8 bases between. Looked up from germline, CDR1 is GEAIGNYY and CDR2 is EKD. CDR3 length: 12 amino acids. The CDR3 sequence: CAWWWNTDKLIF. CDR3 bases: TGTGCCTGGTGGTGGAACACCGATAAACTCATCTTT.

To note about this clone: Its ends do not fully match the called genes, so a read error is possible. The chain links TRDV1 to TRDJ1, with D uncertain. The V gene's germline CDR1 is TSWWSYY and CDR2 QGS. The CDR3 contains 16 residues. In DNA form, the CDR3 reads TGTGCTCTTGGGGAAACGTCGCGTGTATACACCGATAAACTCACCTTT. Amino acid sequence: CALGETSRVYTDKLTF.

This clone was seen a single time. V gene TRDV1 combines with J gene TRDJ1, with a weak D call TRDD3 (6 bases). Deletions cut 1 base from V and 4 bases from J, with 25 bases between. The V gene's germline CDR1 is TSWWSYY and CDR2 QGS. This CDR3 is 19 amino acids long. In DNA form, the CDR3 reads TGTGCTCTTGGGGAACCTCTGGGGTTTCTACCAACCCTGAACGATAAACTCATCTTT. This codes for CALGEPLGFLPTLNDKLIF.

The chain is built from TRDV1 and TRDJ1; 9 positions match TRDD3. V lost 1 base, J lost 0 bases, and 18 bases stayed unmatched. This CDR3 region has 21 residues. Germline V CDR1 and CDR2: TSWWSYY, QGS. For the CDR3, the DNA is TGTGCTCTTGGGGAACGGGAGGTCAAGTACTGGGGGACCCCGTACACCGATAAACTCATCTTT. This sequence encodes CALGEREVKYWGTPYTDKLIF.

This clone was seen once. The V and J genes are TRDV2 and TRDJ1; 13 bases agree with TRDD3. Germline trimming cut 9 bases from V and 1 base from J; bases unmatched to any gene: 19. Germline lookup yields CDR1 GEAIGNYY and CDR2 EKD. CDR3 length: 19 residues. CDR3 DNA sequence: TGTGCCACGAAGAGCTCTTCCTACTGGGGGATACGCCGCACCGATAAACTCATCTTT. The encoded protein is CATKSSSYWGIRRTDKLIF.

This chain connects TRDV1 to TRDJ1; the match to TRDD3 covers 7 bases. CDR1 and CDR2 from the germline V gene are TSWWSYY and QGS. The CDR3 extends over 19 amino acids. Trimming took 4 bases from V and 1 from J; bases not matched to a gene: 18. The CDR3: CALGVTRPGGIAGTDKLIF. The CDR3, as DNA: TGTGCTCTTGGGGTTACAAGGCCGGGGGGGATCGCGGGCACCGATAAACTCATCTTT.

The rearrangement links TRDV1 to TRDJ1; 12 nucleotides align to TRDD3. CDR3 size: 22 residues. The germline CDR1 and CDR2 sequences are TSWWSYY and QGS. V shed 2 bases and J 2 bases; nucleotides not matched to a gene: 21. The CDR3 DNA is TGTGCTCTTGGGGAAGGGTCTACGGGACTGGGGGATACACGCGCGTTTACCGATAAACTCATCTTT. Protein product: CALGEGSTGLGDTRAFTDKLIF.

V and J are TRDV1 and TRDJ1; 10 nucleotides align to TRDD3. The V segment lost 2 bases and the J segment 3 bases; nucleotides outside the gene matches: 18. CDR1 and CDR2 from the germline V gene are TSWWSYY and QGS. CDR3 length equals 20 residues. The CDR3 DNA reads TGTGCTCTTGGGGAAAGTAAGGTGCGGTACTGGGGGATCCGCGCCGATAAACTCATCTTT. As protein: CALGESKVRYWGIRADKLIF.

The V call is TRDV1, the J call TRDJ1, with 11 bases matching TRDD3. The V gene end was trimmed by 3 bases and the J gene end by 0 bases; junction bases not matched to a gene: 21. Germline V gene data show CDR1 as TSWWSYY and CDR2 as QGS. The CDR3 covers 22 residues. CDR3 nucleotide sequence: TGTGCTCTTGGGGAGAGATTCCCTTACTGGGGGATAAATATCCAATACACCGATAAACTCATCTTT. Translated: CALGERFPYWGINIQYTDKLIF.

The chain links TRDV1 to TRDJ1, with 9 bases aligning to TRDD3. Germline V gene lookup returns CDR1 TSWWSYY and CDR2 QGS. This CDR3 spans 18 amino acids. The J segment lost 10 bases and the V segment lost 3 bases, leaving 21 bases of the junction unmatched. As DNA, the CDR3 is TGTGCTCTTGGGGACCACCGTACCCAGGCACTGGGGGACAAGGGACTCATCTTT. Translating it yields CALGDHRTQALGDKGLIF.

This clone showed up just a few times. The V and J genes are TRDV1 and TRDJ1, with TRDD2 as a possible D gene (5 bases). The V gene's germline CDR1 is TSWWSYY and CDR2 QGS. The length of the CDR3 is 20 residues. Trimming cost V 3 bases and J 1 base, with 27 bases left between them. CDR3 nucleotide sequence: TGTGCTCTTGGGGACTTACCTAGCATGGCCTTCTTTCCTTCCACCGATAAACTCATCTTT. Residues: CALGDLPSMAFFPSTDKLIF.

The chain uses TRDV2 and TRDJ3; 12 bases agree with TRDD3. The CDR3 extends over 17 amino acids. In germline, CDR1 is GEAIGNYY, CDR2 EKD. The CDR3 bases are TGTGCTACTGGGGGATACCTTAGCTCCTGGGACACCCGACAGATGTTTTTC. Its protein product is CATGGYLSSWDTRQMFF.

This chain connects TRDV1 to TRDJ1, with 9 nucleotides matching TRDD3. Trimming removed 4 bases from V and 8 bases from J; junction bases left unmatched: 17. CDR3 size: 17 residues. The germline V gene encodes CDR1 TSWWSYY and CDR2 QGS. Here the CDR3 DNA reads TGTGCTCTTGGGGTGTCCTCACCGGGGATACGTTGTTCGAAACTCATCTTT. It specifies CALGVSSPGIRCSKLIF.

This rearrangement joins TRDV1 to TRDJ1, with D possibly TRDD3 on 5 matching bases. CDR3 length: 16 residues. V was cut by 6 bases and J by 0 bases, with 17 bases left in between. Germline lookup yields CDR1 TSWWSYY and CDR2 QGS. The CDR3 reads CALGPLGRLYTDKLIF. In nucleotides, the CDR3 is TGTGCTCTTGGCCCCTTGGGGAGACTGTACACCGATAAACTCATCTTT.

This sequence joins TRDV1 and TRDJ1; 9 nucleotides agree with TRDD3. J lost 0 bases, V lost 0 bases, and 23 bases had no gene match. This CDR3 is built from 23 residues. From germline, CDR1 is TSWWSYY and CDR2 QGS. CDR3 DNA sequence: TGTGCTCTTGGGGAACTTGGGGTTCTTCCTCAGAGGGGATACGTGACGTACACCGATAAACTCATCTTT. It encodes CALGELGVLPQRGYVTYTDKLIF.

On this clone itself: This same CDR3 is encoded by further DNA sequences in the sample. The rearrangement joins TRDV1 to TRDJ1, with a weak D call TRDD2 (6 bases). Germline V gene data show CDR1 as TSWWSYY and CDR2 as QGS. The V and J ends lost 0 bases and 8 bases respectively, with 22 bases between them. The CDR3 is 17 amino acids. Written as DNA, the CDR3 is TGTGCTCTTGGGGAACTAATCCCGTCCTACGAGGCTACCAAACTCATCTTT. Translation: CALGELIPSYEATKLIF.

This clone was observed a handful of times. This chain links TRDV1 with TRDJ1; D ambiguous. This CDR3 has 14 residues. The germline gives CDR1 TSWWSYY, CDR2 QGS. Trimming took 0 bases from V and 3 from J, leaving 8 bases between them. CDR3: CALGELGCPDKLIF. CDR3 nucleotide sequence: TGTGCTCTTGGGGAACTCGGATGTCCCGATAAACTCATCTTT.

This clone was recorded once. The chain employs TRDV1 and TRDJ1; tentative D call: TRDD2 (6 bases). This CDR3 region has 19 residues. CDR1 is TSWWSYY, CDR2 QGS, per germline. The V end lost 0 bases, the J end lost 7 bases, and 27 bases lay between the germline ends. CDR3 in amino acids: CALGELVIPRPWALTKLIF. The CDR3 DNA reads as TGTGCTCTTGGGGAACTCGTCATTCCTAGACCCTGGGCCCTCACTAAACTCATCTTT.

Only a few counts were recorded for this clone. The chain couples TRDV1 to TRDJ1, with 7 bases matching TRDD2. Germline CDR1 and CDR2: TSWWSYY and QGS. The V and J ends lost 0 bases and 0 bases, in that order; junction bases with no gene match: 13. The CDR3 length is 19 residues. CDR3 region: CALGELFLRSGAYTDKLIF. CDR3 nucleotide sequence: TGTGCTCTTGGGGAACTGTTCCTACGGTCGGGGGCTTACACCGATAAACTCATCTTT.

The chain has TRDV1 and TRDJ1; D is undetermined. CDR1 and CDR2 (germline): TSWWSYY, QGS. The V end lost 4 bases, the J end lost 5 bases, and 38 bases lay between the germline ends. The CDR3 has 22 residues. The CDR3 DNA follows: TGTGCTCTTGGGGCCCGGGAGGCCTGGTACCCCGGTACCTCAATCGCGGCGGATAAACTCATCTTT. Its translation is CALGAREAWYPGTSIAADKLIF.